The 17 T cell receptor beta chains given below trace back to one sample, sequenced in a study of blood T cell repertoires in COVID-19. Sequencing used immunoSEQ multiplex PCR; TCRdb keeps in-frame clones, though not all of them. The data show 70,000 or so clones, about four fifths seen once. Input material: peripheral blood. These receptors originate from a man between 65 and 85 years old with acute or convalescent COVID-19.

V is TRBV2 and J is TRBJ1-6; TRBD1 matches 11 bases. This CDR3 spans 13 amino acids. Germline V gives CDR1 SNHLY, CDR2 FYNNEI. V was pared by 4 bases and J by 13 bases, with 3 bases of the junction left unmatched. CDR3 DNA: TGTGCCAGCAGTGGGGACAGGGGGAGCCCCCTCCACTTT. This encodes CASSGDRGSPLHF. Variable domain in full (rest from reference TRBV2 and TRBJ1-6): EPEVTQTPSHQVTQMGQEVILRCVPISNHLYFYWYRQILGQKVEFLVSFYNNEISEKSEIFDDQFSVERPDGSNFTLKIRSTKLEDSAMYFCASSGDRGSPLHFGNGTRLTVT.

The chain has TRBV7-2 and TRBJ1-2, with 7 bases matching TRBD1. CDR1 SGHTA and CDR2 FQGNSA come from the germline V gene. CDR3 length: 14 amino acids. After removal of 6 bases from V and 5 bases from J, the junction contained 9 bases not matched to a gene. The CDR3, as DNA: TGTGCCAGCAGTTTGACAGGGTGGGATTATGGCTACACCTTC. This sequence encodes CASSLTGWDYGYTF.

This clone has only one observation. The J gene is TRBJ2-7, the V gene TRBV29-1; a possible D gene is TRBD1 (7 bases). CDR3 size: 14 residues. Germline V gene lookup returns CDR1 SQVTM and CDR2 ANQGSEA. V shed 6 bases and J shed 2 bases, with 17 bases lying between them. CDR3 in DNA: TGCAGCGTCCAGGGGGGCTTCAGCACCTACGAGCAGTACTTC. It is translated as CSVQGGFSTYEQYF.

The rearrangement links TRBV3-1 (or the pseudogene TRBV3-2) to TRBJ1-1; perhaps TRBD1 as D (5 bases). This CDR3 is built from 14 residues. CDR1 is LGHDT and CDR2 is YNNKEL in the germline V gene (reference sequence). V was clipped by 4 bases and J by 3 bases, with 12 bases between them. The CDR3 protein is CASSPGDFYTEAFF. Here the CDR3 DNA reads TGTGCCAGCAGCCCGGGGGATTTTTACACTGAAGCTTTCTTT.

This chain connects TRBV27 to TRBJ2-2, with 7 bases identical to TRBD1. The CDR3 covers 16 residues. Unmatched junction bases numbered 11, after V lost 6 bases and J lost 4 bases. Germline V CDR1 and CDR2: MNHEY, SMNVEV (reference sequence). Written as DNA, the CDR3 is TGTGCCAGCAGCCCTAACAGGGGCGAGGTCACCGGGGAGCTGTTTTTT. Protein: CASSPNRGEVTGELFF.

This chain joins TRBV27 and TRBJ2-1, with 12 bases lining up with TRBD2. Trimming took 3 bases from V and 1 from J; bases not matched to a gene: 1. The CDR3 loop spans 16 amino acids. Germline V lookup: CDR1 MNHEY, CDR2 SMNVEV (reference sequence). This CDR3 is CASSLGTSGSYNEQFF. In nucleotides, the CDR3 is TGTGCCAGCAGTTTGGGGACTAGCGGGTCCTACAATGAGCAGTTCTTC.

The rearrangement uses TRBV7-9 and TRBJ1-5; D might be TRBD1 (5 bases). The CDR3 consists of 15 residues. The germline V and J ends were trimmed by 1 base and 4 bases, with 11 bases remaining between them. Per germline, CDR1 SEHNR and CDR2 FQNEAQ (reference sequence). CDR3 amino acids: CASSLGGRDNQPQHF. DNA for the CDR3: TGTGCCAGCAGCTTAGGTGGCAGGGATAATCAGCCCCAGCATTTT.

This clone came up once. CDR3 sequence (DNA): TGTGCCAGCTCACGTCCAGGGACTAGCGGGAGAGGTGCAAATGAGCAGTTCTTC. Its protein product is CASSRPGTSGRGANEQFF. The V gene is TRBV18, the J gene TRBJ2-1, with 14 bases fitting TRBD2. Germline-derived CDR1 and CDR2 are KGHSH and LQKENI. The trim removed 4 bases at V and 7 bases at J, leaving 12 bases unmatched. The CDR3 is made up of 18 amino acids.

The chain couples TRBV5-1 to TRBJ1-4; D unresolved. CDR3 length: 14 residues. The germline V gene encodes CDR1 SGHRS and CDR2 YFSETQ. Trimming pared 0 bases from V and 7 bases from J, leaving 10 bases between. The CDR3 region has the DNA TGCGCCAGCAGCTTGGTGGCAGGAACTGAAAAACTGTTTTTT. It translates to CASSLVAGTEKLFF. Drawing the rest from reference TRBV5-1 and TRBJ1-4, the complete variable domain is KAGVTQTPRYLIKTRGQQVTLSCSPISGHRSVSWYQQTPGQGLQFLFEYFSETQRNKGNFPGRFSGRQFSNSRSEMNVSTLELGDSALYLCASSLVAGTEKLFFGSGTQLSVL.

The CDR3 coding sequence is TGTGCCAGCAGTCTCGACTTCTACCGGTTGTACTTC. Translating it yields CASSLDFYRLYF. The chain recombines TRBV28 with TRBJ2-7; D gene uncertain. V shed 5 bases and J shed 12 bases, with 17 bases lying between them. The CDR3 has 12 amino acids. Germline CDR1 and CDR2: MDHEN and SYDVKM.

This chain links TRBV7-9 with TRBJ2-7, with D perhaps matching TRBD2 (6 bases). The length of the CDR3 is 17 residues. Between the trimmed V and J ends, which lost 0 bases and 0 bases, there was a span of 15 bases. Germline assignment: CDR1 SEHNR and CDR2 FQNEAQ (reference sequence). In DNA, the CDR3 is TGTGCCAGCAGCTTAGCGAAGGCGGGATTGGGCTCCTACGAGCAGTACTTC. Translation gives CASSLAKAGLGSYEQYF.

The chain couples TRBV28 to TRBJ1-2; no clear D gene. CDR1 is MDHEN and CDR2 is SYDVKM in the germline V gene. This CDR3 is built from 14 residues. Between the trimmed V and J ends, which lost 1 base and 5 bases, there was a span of 11 bases. The CDR3 DNA follows: TGTGCCAGCAGTTTATTACCGGGAAGATATGGCTACACCTTC. Protein sequence: CASSLLPGRYGYTF.

This clone has more than one count but fewer than ten. V and J are TRBV13 and TRBJ1-1, with TRBD1 identical over 7 bases. With 3 bases clipped from V and 4 bases from J, the junction kept 5 bases outside the gene matches. Per germline, CDR1 PRHDT and CDR2 FYEKMQ (reference sequence). This CDR3 spans 14 amino acids. CDR3 DNA: TGTGCCAGCAGCTTGGGACAGACCCTCACTGAAGCTTTCTTT. It translates to CASSLGQTLTEAFF.

The genes are TRBV5-4 and TRBJ2-5, with D perhaps TRBD2 (7 bases). This CDR3 contains 15 residues. Germline CDR1 and CDR2: SGHNT and YYREEE (reference sequence). The V end was cut by 1 base, the J end by 1 base, with 11 bases between. CDR3 nucleotides: TGTGCCAGCAGCTTGACGGGGGGCGGCCAAGAGACCCAGTACTTC. It is translated as CASSLTGGGQETQYF.

The genes are TRBV11-3 and TRBJ2-1; D may be TRBD1 (8 bases). The CDR3 length is 14 residues. The V end lost 5 bases, the J end lost 8 bases, and 16 bases lay between the germline ends. The germline V gene has CDR1 SGHNT and CDR2 YENEEA. CDR3 in amino acids: CASSLRTGRDEQFF. In DNA form, the CDR3 reads TGTGCCAGCAGCCTCCGGACAGGGAGGGATGAGCAGTTCTTC. The full variable domain, in which reference TRBV11-3 and TRBJ2-1 provide the parts outside the CDR3, is EAGVVQSPRYKIIEKKQPVAFWCNPISGHNTLYWYLQNLGQGPELLIRYENEEAVDDSQLPKDRFSAERLKGVDSTLKIQPAELGDSAVYLCASSLRTGRDEQFFGPGTRLTVL.

In this sample, this clone turned up a few times. The rearrangement links TRBV7-9 to TRBJ2-1, with unresolved D. V was clipped by 4 bases and J by 9 bases, with 7 bases between them. CDR3 length: 11 residues. The germline gives CDR1 SEHNR, CDR2 FQNEAQ (reference sequence). The DNA for the CDR3 is TGTGCCAGCAGCTCACTCGGTGAGCAGTTCTTC. Amino acid sequence: CASSSLGEQFF.

In its sample, this clone was seen a few times. The chain carries TRBV7-3 and TRBJ2-1, with 7 bases fitting TRBD2. The trim removed 6 bases at V and 5 bases at J, leaving 1 base unmatched. Germline CDR1 reads SGHTA; CDR2 reads FQGTGA. The CDR3 is made up of 12 amino acids. The chain's CDR3 is CASSRGDNEQFF. Written as DNA, the CDR3 is TGTGCCAGCAGTCGGGGGGACAATGAGCAGTTCTTC.